This TCR beta chain was captured in a study of siplizumab effects on memory and regulatory T cells. A single count supports this clone. The assay was immunoSEQ multiplex PCR, and TCRdb's table has in-frame clones only and misses some. The profile shows about 64,000 clones, roughly 96% of them singletons. In germline, CDR1 is SGHNT, CDR2 YYREEE (reference sequence). Trimming pared 0 bases from V and 0 bases from J, leaving 10 bases between. The length of the CDR3 is 15 residues. J is TRBJ2-7 and V is TRBV5-4; D is uncertain. Material for sequencing was naive CD8+ T cells sorted from blood. The sequence derives from a human donor in good health. The CDR3 bases are TGTGCCAGCAGCTTGGAGGGCCCGGGCTCCTACGAGCAGTACTTC. As protein: CASSLEGPGSYEQYF.